This TCR beta chain derives from a study of vaccination and CD4 T cells after COVID-19. Across the study: Four females and six males made up the convalescents, with two Hispanic. Study-level results: The study found median SARS-CoV-2-reactive clonotypes rising from roughly 22 to 38, not significantly.

The V gene lost 6 bases and the J gene lost 0 bases, with 15 bases spanning the gap. This CDR3 contains 15 residues. CDR1 and CDR2 from the germline V gene are MNHNS and SASEGT. Notes on this clonotype: What it binds is not known.

Cultured CD4+ T cell DNA was sequenced using the Oncomine TCR Beta short-read assay. TCRdb re-derived calls from the PCR reads in MiXCR, one entry per CDR3 protein. This table holds around 6,000 distinct CDR3 sequences, roughly 40% found once. Treatment noted: approximately nine-day PBMC culture with coronavirus spike peptide pools or control peptides (ViraFEST assay). It was before the COVID-19 pandemic (2011-2018) that the unexposed donor's CD4+ T cells were collected. For ViraFEST, peptide pools expanded antigen-specific T cells, after which the TCRs were sequenced. The sequence was obtained from a human donor in good health. The chain couples TRBV6-1 to TRBJ2-7; D is perhaps TRBD1 or TRBD2 (5 bases each). What was sequenced was CD4+ T cells from blood, cultured in vitro. CDR3 protein: CASSFGHTSSYEQYF. The CDR3 DNA reads TGTGCCAGCAGCTTCGGACACACTAGCTCCTACGAGCAGTACTTC.